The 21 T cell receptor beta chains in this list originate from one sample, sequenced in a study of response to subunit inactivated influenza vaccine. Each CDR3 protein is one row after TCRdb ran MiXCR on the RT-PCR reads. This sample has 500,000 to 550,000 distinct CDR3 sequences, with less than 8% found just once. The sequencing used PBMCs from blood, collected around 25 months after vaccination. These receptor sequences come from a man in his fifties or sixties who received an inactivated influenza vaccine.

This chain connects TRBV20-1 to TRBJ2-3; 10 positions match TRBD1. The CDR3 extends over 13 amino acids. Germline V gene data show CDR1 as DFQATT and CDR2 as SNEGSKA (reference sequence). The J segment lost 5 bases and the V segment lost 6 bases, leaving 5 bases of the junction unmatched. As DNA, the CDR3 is TGCAGTGCACGACAGGGGGCGAGAGATACGCAGTATTTT. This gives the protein CSARQGARDTQYF.

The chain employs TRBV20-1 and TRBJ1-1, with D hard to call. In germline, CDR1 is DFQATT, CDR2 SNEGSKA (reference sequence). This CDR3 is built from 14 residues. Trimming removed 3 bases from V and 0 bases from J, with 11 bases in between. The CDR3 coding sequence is TGCAGTGCTAGGCGTAGCGTCATGAACACTGAAGCTTTCTTT. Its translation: CSARRSVMNTEAFF.

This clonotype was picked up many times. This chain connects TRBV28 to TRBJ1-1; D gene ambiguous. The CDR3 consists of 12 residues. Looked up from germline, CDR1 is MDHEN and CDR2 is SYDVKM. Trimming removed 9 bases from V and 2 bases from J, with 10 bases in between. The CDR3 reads CASRGVNTEAFF. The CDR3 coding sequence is TGTGCCAGTCGGGGAGTTAACACTGAAGCTTTCTTT.

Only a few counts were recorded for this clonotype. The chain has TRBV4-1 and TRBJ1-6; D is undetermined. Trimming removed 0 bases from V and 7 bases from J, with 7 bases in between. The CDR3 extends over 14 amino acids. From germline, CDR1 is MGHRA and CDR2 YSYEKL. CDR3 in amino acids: CASSQEDFNSPLHF. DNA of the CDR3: TGCGCCAGCAGCCAAGAGGACTTCAATTCACCCCTCCACTTT.

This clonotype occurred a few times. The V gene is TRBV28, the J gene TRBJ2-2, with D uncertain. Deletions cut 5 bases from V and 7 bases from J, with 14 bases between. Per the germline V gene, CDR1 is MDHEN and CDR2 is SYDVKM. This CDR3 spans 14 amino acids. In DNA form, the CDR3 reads TGTGCCAGCAGTCCCATCCCCGCCATCGGGGAGCTGTTTTTT. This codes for CASSPIPAIGELFF.

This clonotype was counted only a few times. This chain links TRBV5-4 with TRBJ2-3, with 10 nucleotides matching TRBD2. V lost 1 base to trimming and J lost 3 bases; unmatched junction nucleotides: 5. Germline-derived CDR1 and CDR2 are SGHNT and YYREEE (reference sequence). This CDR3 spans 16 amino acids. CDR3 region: CASSLPAGGGTDTQYF. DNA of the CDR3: TGTGCCAGCAGCTTGCCAGCGGGAGGGGGGACAGATACGCAGTATTTT.

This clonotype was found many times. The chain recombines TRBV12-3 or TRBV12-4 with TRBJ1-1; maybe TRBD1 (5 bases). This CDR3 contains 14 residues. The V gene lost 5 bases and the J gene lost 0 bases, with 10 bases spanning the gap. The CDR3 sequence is CASSIGHMNTEAFF. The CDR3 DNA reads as TGTGCCAGCAGTATAGGACACATGAACACTGAAGCTTTCTTT.

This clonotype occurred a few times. The CDR3, as DNA: TGTGCCTGGACCGGGACTCCATCATTCTCTGGGGCCAACGTCCTGACTTTC. Translation gives CAWTGTPSFSGANVLTF. The chain uses TRBV30 and TRBJ2-6, with D perhaps matching TRBD2 (6 bases). Germline CDR1 reads GTSNPN; CDR2 reads SVGIG (reference sequence). Trimming cost V 4 bases and J 0 bases, with 16 bases left between them. The CDR3 extends over 17 amino acids.

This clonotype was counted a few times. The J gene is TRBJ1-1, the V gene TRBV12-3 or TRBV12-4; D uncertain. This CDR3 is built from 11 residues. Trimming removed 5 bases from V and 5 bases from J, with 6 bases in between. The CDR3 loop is CASSMGTEAFF. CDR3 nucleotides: TGTGCCAGCAGTATGGGGACTGAAGCTTTCTTT.

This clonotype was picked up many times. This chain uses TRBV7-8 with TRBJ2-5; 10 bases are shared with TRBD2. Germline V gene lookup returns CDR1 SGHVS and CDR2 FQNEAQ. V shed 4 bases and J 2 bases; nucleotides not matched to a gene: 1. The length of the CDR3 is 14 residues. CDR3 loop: CASSSLAGQETQYF. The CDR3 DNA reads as TGTGCCAGCAGCTCACTAGCGGGGCAAGAGACCCAGTACTTC.

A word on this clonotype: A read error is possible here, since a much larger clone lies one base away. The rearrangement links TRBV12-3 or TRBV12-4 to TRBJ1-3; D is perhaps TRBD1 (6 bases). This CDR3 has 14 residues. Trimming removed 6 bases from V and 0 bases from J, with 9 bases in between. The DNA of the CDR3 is TGTGCCAGCAGGGACAGCGCCTCTGGAAACACCATATATTTT. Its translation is CASRDSASGNTIYF.

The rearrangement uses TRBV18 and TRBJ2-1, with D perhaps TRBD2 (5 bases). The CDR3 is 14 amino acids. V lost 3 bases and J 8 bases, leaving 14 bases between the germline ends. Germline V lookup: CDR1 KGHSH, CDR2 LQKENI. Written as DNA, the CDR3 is TGTGCCAGCTCACCGATGGCGGGTAGAGATGAGCAGTTCTTC. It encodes CASSPMAGRDEQFF.

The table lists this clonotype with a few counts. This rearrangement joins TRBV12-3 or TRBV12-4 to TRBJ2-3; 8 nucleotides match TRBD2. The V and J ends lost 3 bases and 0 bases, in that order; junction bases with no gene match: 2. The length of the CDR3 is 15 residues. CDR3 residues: CASSLTSESTDTQYF. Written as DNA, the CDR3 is TGTGCCAGCAGTTTGACTAGCGAAAGCACAGATACGCAGTATTTT.

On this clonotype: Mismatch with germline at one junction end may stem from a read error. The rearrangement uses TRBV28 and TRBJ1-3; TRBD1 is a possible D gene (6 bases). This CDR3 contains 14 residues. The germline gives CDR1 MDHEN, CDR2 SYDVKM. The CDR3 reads CASSTGSSRNTIYF. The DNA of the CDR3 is TGTGCCAGCAGTACAGGGAGCTCTAGAAACACCATATATTTT.

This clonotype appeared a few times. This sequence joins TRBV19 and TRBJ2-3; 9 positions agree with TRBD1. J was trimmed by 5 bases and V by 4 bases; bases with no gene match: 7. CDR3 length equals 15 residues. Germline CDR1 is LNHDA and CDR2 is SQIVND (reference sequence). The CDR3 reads CASSRWDRARDTQYF. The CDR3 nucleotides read TGTGCCAGTAGTAGATGGGACAGGGCCCGAGATACGCAGTATTTT.

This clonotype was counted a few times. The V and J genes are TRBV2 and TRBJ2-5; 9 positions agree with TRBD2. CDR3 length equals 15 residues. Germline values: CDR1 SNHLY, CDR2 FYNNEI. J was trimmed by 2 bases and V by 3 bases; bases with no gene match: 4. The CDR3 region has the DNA TGTGCCAGCAGTGATTCGCGGGGGGGACAAGAGACCCAGTACTTC. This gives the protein CASSDSRGGQETQYF.

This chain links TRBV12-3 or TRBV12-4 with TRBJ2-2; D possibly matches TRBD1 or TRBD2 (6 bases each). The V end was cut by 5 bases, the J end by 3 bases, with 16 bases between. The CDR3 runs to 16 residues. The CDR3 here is CASSPTGGGDTGELFF. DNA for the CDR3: TGTGCCAGCAGTCCCACCGGGGGCGGGGACACCGGGGAGCTGTTTTTT.

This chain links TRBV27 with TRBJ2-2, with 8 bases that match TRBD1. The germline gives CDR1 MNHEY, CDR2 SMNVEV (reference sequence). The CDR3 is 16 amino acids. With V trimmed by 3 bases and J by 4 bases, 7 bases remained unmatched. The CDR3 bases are TGTGCCAGCAGTTTGAGGGGACAGGTAGTCACCGGGGAGCTGTTTTTT. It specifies CASSLRGQVVTGELFF.

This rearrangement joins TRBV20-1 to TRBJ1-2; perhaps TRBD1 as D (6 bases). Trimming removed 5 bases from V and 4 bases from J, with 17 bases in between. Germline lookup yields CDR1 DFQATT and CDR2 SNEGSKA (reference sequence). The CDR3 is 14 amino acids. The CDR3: CSAFDRQELYGYTF. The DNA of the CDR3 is TGCAGTGCTTTCGATCGACAGGAACTCTATGGCTACACCTTC.

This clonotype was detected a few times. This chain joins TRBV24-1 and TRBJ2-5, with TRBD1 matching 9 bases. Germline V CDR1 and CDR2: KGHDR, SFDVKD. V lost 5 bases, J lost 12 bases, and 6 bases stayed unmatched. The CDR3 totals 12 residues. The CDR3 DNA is TGTGCCACCAGTGCCCCGGGACAGGGAGAGTACTTC. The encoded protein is CATSAPGQGEYF.

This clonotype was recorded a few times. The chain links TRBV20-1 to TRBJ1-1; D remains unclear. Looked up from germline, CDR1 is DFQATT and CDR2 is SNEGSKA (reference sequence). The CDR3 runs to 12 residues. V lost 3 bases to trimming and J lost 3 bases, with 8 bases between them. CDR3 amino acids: CSARIRDTEAFF. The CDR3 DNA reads TGCAGTGCTAGGATCCGGGACACTGAAGCTTTCTTT.